This T cell receptor (beta chain) originates from a study of cytomegalovirus exposure and HLA in healthy donors. Regarding the study as a whole: TCR beta sequences reportedly predicted most subjects' HLA-A and HLA-B alleles accurately. Researchers catalogued approximately 160 TCR beta chains as cytomegalovirus-associated.

Turning to this clone: Its specificity is not known.

In germline, CDR1 is MNHEY, CDR2 SMNVEV (reference sequence). The CDR3 loop spans 18 amino acids. V gave up 4 bases and J gave up 1 base; unmatched junction bases: 13. Vbeta (60) and Jbeta (13) primers were used in the PCR. Data came from immunoSEQ multiplex PCR; TCRdb stores just in-frame clones and leaves some out. The sample lists around 96,000 clones; 64% were seen once. Sequencing used PBMCs. This receptor was taken from a man in his sixties in good health and CMV-seronegative. The chain recombines TRBV27 with TRBJ1-2; TRBD1 matches at 9 bases. CDR3 loop: CASSYQRTGALINYGYTF. The DNA for the CDR3 is TGTGCCAGCAGTTACCAAAGGACAGGGGCTCTTATTAACTATGGCTACACCTTC.